The clone carrying this T cell receptor beta chain was seen at least ten times. Its matching antigen is unknown. CDR3 length: 14 amino acids. V dropped 0 bases and J dropped 5 bases, with 8 bases sitting between them. Germline CDR1 and CDR2: SGHAT and FQNNGV. CDR3-region Arm-PCR and iRepertoire HTBI primers produced the TCR beta libraries. TCRdb used MiXCR to reprocess the multiplex PCR reads, holding one entry per CDR3 protein. The sample has 540,000 or so distinct CDR3 sequences, about 14% seen once. Time point meaning: newly diagnosed GD, antithyroid drugs for less than 3 months. PBMC-extracted RNA yielded the TCR library. The sample originates from a study of regulatory T cells in long-lasting Graves disease. Study conclusions and caveats: Persistent Graves' cases showed lower TCR diversity than newly diagnosed cases.

Separately, the same data were catalogued under a study of T cells in Graves' hyperthyroidism and ophthalmopathy. As that report states: Lactation, pregnancy, other autoimmune disease or uncontrolled infection excluded patients. When the TCR CDR3 underwent first-round RT-PCR, the HTBI primer set was used.

The clonotype comes from a young man with Graves disease. This sequence joins TRBV11-2 and TRBJ2-1; D is undetermined. Here the sequenced sample was peripheral blood mononuclear cells (PBMCs), taken at new diagnosis, from a patient treated with antithyroid drugs. The CDR3 reads CASSLETVNNEQFF. The CDR3 bases are TGTGCCAGCAGCTTAGAGACGGTCAACAATGAGCAGTTCTTC.